The rows below give T cell receptor beta chains drawn from one sample of a study of cytomegalovirus exposure and HLA in healthy donors. The protocol was immunoSEQ multiplex PCR, while the TCRdb copy is restricted to in-frame clones and leaves out a portion. The data contain roughly 300,000 clones, 75% to 90% of them seen just once; the ten biggest clones take up about 0.8%. Sample: PBMCs. The source of these receptors is a woman aged 18-35 years in good health and CMV-seronegative. The CDR3 runs from the conserved cysteine through the conserved F or W. Fields, in order: clone size, CDR3 length, V gene, D gene, J gene, CDR3 protein, CDR3 DNA. The D gene is left open where the match is weak. Not all rows give a size; the values are once, few, many and, for expanded clones, a class.

clone_size: .; cdr3_length: 15; v_call: TRBV2; d_call: TRBD2; j_call: TRBJ2-7; cdr3_aa: CASSVSSQLGGEQYF; cdr3_nt: TGTGCCAGCAGTGTTTCTAGCCAGCTCGGGGGGGAGCAGTACTTC
clone_size: .; cdr3_length: 18; v_call: TRBV5-1; d_call: TRBD2; j_call: TRBJ2-3; cdr3_aa: CASSLVGLAGISTDTQYF; cdr3_nt: TGCGCCAGCAGCCTGGTGGGGCTAGCGGGTATTAGCACAGATACGCAGTATTTT
clone_size: .; cdr3_length: 16; v_call: TRBV2; d_call: TRBD1; j_call: TRBJ2-5; cdr3_aa: CASSVGTGQVQETQYF; cdr3_nt: TGTGCCAGCAGTGTGGGGACGGGACAGGTCCAAGAGACCCAGTACTTC
clone_size: .; cdr3_length: 14; v_call: TRBV7-3; d_call: .; j_call: TRBJ1-1; cdr3_aa: CASSLMRENTEAFF; cdr3_nt: TGTGCCAGCAGCTTAATGCGTGAGAACACTGAAGCTTTCTTT
clone_size: .; cdr3_length: 14; v_call: TRBV7-9; d_call: .; j_call: TRBJ2-7; cdr3_aa: CASSPTGFANEQYF; cdr3_nt: TGTGCCAGCAGCCCCACAGGGTTCGCTAACGAGCAGTACTTC
clone_size: .; cdr3_length: 17; v_call: TRBV14; d_call: TRBD1; j_call: TRBJ1-5; cdr3_aa: CASSRIRDSYSNQPQHF; cdr3_nt: TGTGCCAGCAGCCGAATACGGGACAGCTATAGCAATCAGCCCCAGCATTTT
clone_size: .; cdr3_length: 14; v_call: TRBV28; d_call: .; j_call: TRBJ2-1; cdr3_aa: CASSSLAQNNEQFF; cdr3_nt: TGTGCCAGCAGTTCCCTAGCGCAAAACAATGAGCAGTTCTTC
clone_size: .; cdr3_length: 13; v_call: TRBV6-6; d_call: .; j_call: TRBJ1-1; cdr3_aa: CASSPPVRAEAFF; cdr3_nt: TGTGCCAGCAGTCCCCCGGTCCGGGCTGAAGCTTTCTTT
clone_size: .; cdr3_length: 14; v_call: TRBV19; d_call: .; j_call: TRBJ2-2; cdr3_aa: CASSTSSYTGELFF; cdr3_nt: TGTGCCAGTAGTACCTCTAGCTACACCGGGGAGCTGTTTTTT
clone_size: .; cdr3_length: 12; v_call: TRBV5-4; d_call: TRBD1; j_call: TRBJ1-5; cdr3_aa: CASSEDRGPQHF; cdr3_nt: TGTGCCAGCAGCGAGGACAGGGGGCCCCAGCATTTT
clone_size: .; cdr3_length: 15; v_call: TRBV7-2; d_call: TRBD2; j_call: TRBJ2-7; cdr3_aa: CASSVGASGSYEQYF; cdr3_nt: TGTGCCAGCAGCGTAGGGGCTAGCGGTTCCTACGAGCAGTACTTC
clone_size: .; cdr3_length: 14; v_call: TRBV28; d_call: .; j_call: TRBJ2-5; cdr3_aa: CASSSSGLEETQYF; cdr3_nt: TGTGCCAGCAGTTCGAGCGGGCTGGAAGAGACCCAGTACTTC
clone_size: .; cdr3_length: 14; v_call: TRBV21-1; d_call: .; j_call: TRBJ2-3; cdr3_aa: CASSSDVRLGTQYF; cdr3_nt: TGTGCCAGCAGCTCAGACGTGCGACTCGGTACGCAGTATTTT
clone_size: .; cdr3_length: 15; v_call: TRBV6-6; d_call: TRBD1; j_call: TRBJ1-2; cdr3_aa: CASTIGQGVDYGYTF; cdr3_nt: TGTGCCAGCACTATCGGACAGGGAGTCGACTATGGCTACACCTTC
clone_size: .; cdr3_length: 14; v_call: TRBV13; d_call: .; j_call: TRBJ1-1; cdr3_aa: CASSFRPGNTEAFF; cdr3_nt: TGTGCCAGCAGCTTTAGGCCAGGTAACACTGAAGCTTTCTTT
clone_size: .; cdr3_length: 14; v_call: TRBV4-2; d_call: .; j_call: TRBJ2-7; cdr3_aa: CASSQDLYSYEQYF; cdr3_nt: TGTGCCAGCAGCCAAGATCTCTACTCCTACGAGCAGTACTTC
clone_size: once; cdr3_length: 15; v_call: TRBV5-1; d_call: .; j_call: TRBJ2-1; cdr3_aa: CASSLAGKATDEQFF; cdr3_nt: TGCGCCAGCAGCTTGGCCGGTAAAGCCACAGATGAGCAGTTCTTC
clone_size: .; cdr3_length: 17; v_call: TRBV4-2; d_call: .; j_call: TRBJ1-2; cdr3_aa: CASSEGTGTTTNYGYTF; cdr3_nt: TGTGCCAGCAGCGAGGGAACCGGGACAACAACTAACTATGGCTACACCTTC
clone_size: .; cdr3_length: 15; v_call: TRBV19; d_call: TRBD1; j_call: TRBJ1-3; cdr3_aa: CASRQGLDSGNTIYF; cdr3_nt: TGTGCCAGTCGACAGGGCCTCGACTCTGGAAACACCATATATTTT
clone_size: .; cdr3_length: 14; v_call: TRBV28; d_call: TRBD1; j_call: TRBJ1-5; cdr3_aa: CASRRQGAGQPQHF; cdr3_nt: TGTGCCAGCAGGCGACAGGGGGCCGGGCAGCCCCAGCATTTT
clone_size: .; cdr3_length: 13; v_call: TRBV2; d_call: .; j_call: TRBJ2-5; cdr3_aa: CAGPGRLKETQYF; cdr3_nt: TGTGCCGGGCCTGGTAGGCTCAAAGAGACCCAGTACTTC
clone_size: .; cdr3_length: 14; v_call: TRBV29-1; d_call: TRBD1; j_call: TRBJ2-7; cdr3_aa: CSTQGRQGDYEQYF; cdr3_nt: TGCAGCACTCAAGGGAGACAGGGTGACTACGAGCAGTACTTC
clone_size: few; cdr3_length: 15; v_call: TRBV7-8; d_call: TRBD2; j_call: TRBJ2-3; cdr3_aa: CASRYKRGYTDTQYF; cdr3_nt: TGTGCCAGCAGGTACAAGCGGGGATACACAGATACGCAGTATTTT
clone_size: .; cdr3_length: 13; v_call: TRBV7-3; d_call: .; j_call: TRBJ2-2; cdr3_aa: CASSFRSAGELFF; cdr3_nt: TGTGCCAGCAGCTTCCGGAGCGCCGGGGAGCTGTTTTTT
clone_size: .; cdr3_length: 14; v_call: TRBV18; d_call: .; j_call: TRBJ2-5; cdr3_aa: CASSPRRYQETQYF; cdr3_nt: TGTGCCAGCTCACCGCGGAGGTACCAAGAGACCCAGTACTTC
clone_size: .; cdr3_length: 14; v_call: TRBV4-1; d_call: .; j_call: TRBJ2-7; cdr3_aa: CASSQPGNPSEQYF; cdr3_nt: TGCGCCAGCAGCCAGCCCGGGAACCCATCCGAGCAGTACTTC
clone_size: .; cdr3_length: 16; v_call: TRBV15; d_call: .; j_call: TRBJ1-4; cdr3_aa: CATSRDSRATNEKLFF; cdr3_nt: TGTGCCACCAGCAGAGATTCCCGGGCAACTAATGAAAAACTGTTTTTT
clone_size: .; cdr3_length: 14; v_call: TRBV27; d_call: .; j_call: TRBJ1-1; cdr3_aa: CASSARVPGTEAFF; cdr3_nt: TGTGCCAGCAGTGCCCGTGTCCCGGGCACTGAAGCTTTCTTT
clone_size: .; cdr3_length: 16; v_call: TRBV5-6; d_call: TRBD2; j_call: TRBJ2-3; cdr3_aa: CASSLERAGPTDTQYF; cdr3_nt: TGTGCCAGCAGCTTGGAACGAGCGGGACCCACAGATACGCAGTATTTT
clone_size: .; cdr3_length: 13; v_call: TRBV11-2; d_call: .; j_call: TRBJ1-1; cdr3_aa: CASSHRASTEAFF; cdr3_nt: TGTGCCAGCAGCCATAGAGCTAGCACTGAAGCTTTCTTT
clone_size: .; cdr3_length: 14; v_call: TRBV9; d_call: .; j_call: TRBJ2-1; cdr3_aa: CASSVGGTNNEQFF; cdr3_nt: TGTGCCAGCAGCGTAGGCGGGACCAACAATGAGCAGTTCTTC
clone_size: .; cdr3_length: 14; v_call: TRBV27; d_call: .; j_call: TRBJ2-1; cdr3_aa: CASSFWQTYNEQFF; cdr3_nt: TGTGCCAGCAGTTTCTGGCAAACCTACAATGAGCAGTTCTTC
clone_size: .; cdr3_length: 14; v_call: TRBV11-2; d_call: .; j_call: TRBJ1-1; cdr3_aa: CASSLVGQGTEAFF; cdr3_nt: TGTGCCAGCAGCTTAGTTGGGCAAGGCACTGAAGCTTTCTTT
clone_size: .; cdr3_length: 14; v_call: TRBV9; d_call: .; j_call: TRBJ2-1; cdr3_aa: CASSGSQGRDEQFF; cdr3_nt: TGTGCCAGCAGCGGATCACAGGGAAGGGATGAGCAGTTCTTC
clone_size: once; cdr3_length: 15; v_call: TRBV19; d_call: TRBD1; j_call: TRBJ2-7; cdr3_aa: CASTRDGDSSYEQYF; cdr3_nt: TGTGCCAGTACCCGAGACGGGGACAGCTCCTACGAGCAGTACTTC
clone_size: .; cdr3_length: 15; v_call: TRBV14; d_call: TRBD2; j_call: TRBJ2-7; cdr3_aa: CASSQTSGRAYEQYF; cdr3_nt: TGTGCCAGCAGCCAGACTAGCGGGAGGGCCTACGAGCAGTACTTC
clone_size: .; cdr3_length: 16; v_call: TRBV13; d_call: TRBD2; j_call: TRBJ2-5; cdr3_aa: CASSFLLAGRQETQYF; cdr3_nt: TGTGCCAGCAGCTTTCTTCTAGCGGGAAGGCAAGAGACCCAGTACTTC
clone_size: .; cdr3_length: 15; v_call: TRBV7-2; d_call: TRBD2; j_call: TRBJ2-7; cdr3_aa: CASSLGSGSFYEQYF; cdr3_nt: TGTGCCAGCAGCTTAGGTAGCGGGAGCTTTTACGAGCAGTACTTC
clone_size: .; cdr3_length: 15; v_call: TRBV7-8; d_call: .; j_call: TRBJ1-2; cdr3_aa: CASSLGLTRIAGYTF; cdr3_nt: TGTGCCAGCTCCTTAGGGCTAACAAGGATAGCTGGCTACACCTTC
clone_size: once; cdr3_length: 17; v_call: TRBV4-3; d_call: .; j_call: TRBJ1-3; cdr3_aa: CASSQDRGHQTGNTIYF; cdr3_nt: TGCGCCAGCAGCCAAGATCGTGGGCACCAGACTGGAAACACCATATATTTT
clone_size: .; cdr3_length: 13; v_call: TRBV6-6; d_call: .; j_call: TRBJ2-7; cdr3_aa: CASRRKFNHEQYF; cdr3_nt: TGTGCCAGCAGGCGCAAGTTCAACCACGAGCAGTACTTC
clone_size: .; cdr3_length: 13; v_call: TRBV10-3; d_call: .; j_call: TRBJ2-3; cdr3_aa: CAISDRITDTQYF; cdr3_nt: TGTGCCATCAGTGACAGGATCACAGATACGCAGTATTTT
clone_size: .; cdr3_length: 13; v_call: TRBV6-5; d_call: .; j_call: TRBJ2-1; cdr3_aa: CASSYSGGYEQFF; cdr3_nt: TGTGCCAGCAGTTACTCAGGGGGTTATGAGCAGTTCTTC
clone_size: .; cdr3_length: 16; v_call: TRBV6-5; d_call: TRBD2; j_call: TRBJ2-1; cdr3_aa: CASSYRTSGLQGEQFF; cdr3_nt: TGTGCCAGCAGTTACAGGACTAGCGGACTACAGGGGGAGCAGTTCTTC
clone_size: .; cdr3_length: 14; v_call: TRBV28; d_call: .; j_call: TRBJ1-1; cdr3_aa: CASSFQVGGTEAFF; cdr3_nt: TGTGCCAGCAGTTTTCAAGTCGGGGGAACTGAAGCTTTCTTT
clone_size: .; cdr3_length: 15; v_call: TRBV27; d_call: .; j_call: TRBJ2-7; cdr3_aa: CASSLGPASSYEQYF; cdr3_nt: TGTGCCAGCAGTTTAGGGCCCGCGAGCTCCTACGAGCAGTACTTC
clone_size: .; cdr3_length: 13; v_call: TRBV2; d_call: .; j_call: TRBJ1-1; cdr3_aa: CASRGGGPTEAFF; cdr3_nt: TGTGCCAGCAGAGGGGGGGGACCCACTGAAGCTTTCTTT
clone_size: .; cdr3_length: 19; v_call: TRBV5-1; d_call: TRBD1; j_call: TRBJ2-3; cdr3_aa: CASSLEGGGNRGSTDTQYF; cdr3_nt: TGCGCCAGCAGCTTGGAGGGAGGCGGGAACAGGGGGTCCACAGATACGCAGTATTTT
clone_size: .; cdr3_length: 16; v_call: TRBV4-1; d_call: TRBD2; j_call: TRBJ2-5; cdr3_aa: CASSQGTSGGAETQYF; cdr3_nt: TGCGCCAGCAGCCAGGGGACTAGCGGGGGAGCAGAGACCCAGTACTTC
clone_size: .; cdr3_length: 15; v_call: TRBV5-1; d_call: .; j_call: TRBJ2-7; cdr3_aa: CASSLSGIRAYEQYF; cdr3_nt: TGCGCCAGCAGCTTGTCCGGGATAAGGGCCTACGAGCAGTACTTC
clone_size: .; cdr3_length: 14; v_call: TRBV7-9; d_call: TRBD1; j_call: TRBJ1-1; cdr3_aa: CASSLGGQGTEAFF; cdr3_nt: TGTGCCAGCAGCTTAGGGGGACAGGGCACTGAAGCTTTCTTT
clone_size: .; cdr3_length: 18; v_call: TRBV18; d_call: TRBD1; j_call: TRBJ1-5; cdr3_aa: CASSPGTAQDYSNQPQHF; cdr3_nt: TGTGCCAGCTCACCGGGGACAGCTCAGGATTATAGCAATCAGCCCCAGCATTTT
clone_size: .; cdr3_length: 15; v_call: TRBV14; d_call: .; j_call: TRBJ2-2; cdr3_aa: CASSQEWGTAGELFF; cdr3_nt: TGTGCCAGCAGCCAAGAATGGGGGACTGCCGGGGAGCTGTTTTTT
clone_size: .; cdr3_length: 14; v_call: TRBV19; d_call: .; j_call: TRBJ1-1; cdr3_aa: CASRIDRWNTEAFF; cdr3_nt: TGTGCCAGTAGAATAGACCGGTGGAACACTGAAGCTTTCTTT
clone_size: .; cdr3_length: 15; v_call: TRBV7-8; d_call: .; j_call: TRBJ2-5; cdr3_aa: CASSSVGGPRETQYF; cdr3_nt: TGTGCCAGCAGCTCTGTCGGGGGGCCGAGGGAGACCCAGTACTTC